Included here is one TCR beta chain sequence, with context. The data derive from a study of PD-L1 blockade in urothelial cancer. V was clipped by 5 bases and J by 5 bases; unmatched bases: 12. The CDR3 runs 16 residues. Germline values: CDR1 LNHDA, CDR2 SQIVND (reference sequence). Using immunoSEQ multiplex PCR, the repertoire was profiled, and TCRdb retains in-frame clones only, with some absent. The data contain 35,000 to 40,000 clones, approximately 80% of them singletons. Material: PBMCs, obtained around atezolizumab (anti-PD-L1) treatment. The rearrangement links TRBV19 to TRBJ2-5, with TRBD2 matching over 9 bases. The sequence was obtained from a man aged 55 to 70 with urothelial cancer. CDR3 bases: TGTGCCAGTAGTCGGGGGATTAGCGGGGGAGAGGAGACCCAGTACTTC. Translated: CASSRGISGGEETQYF.